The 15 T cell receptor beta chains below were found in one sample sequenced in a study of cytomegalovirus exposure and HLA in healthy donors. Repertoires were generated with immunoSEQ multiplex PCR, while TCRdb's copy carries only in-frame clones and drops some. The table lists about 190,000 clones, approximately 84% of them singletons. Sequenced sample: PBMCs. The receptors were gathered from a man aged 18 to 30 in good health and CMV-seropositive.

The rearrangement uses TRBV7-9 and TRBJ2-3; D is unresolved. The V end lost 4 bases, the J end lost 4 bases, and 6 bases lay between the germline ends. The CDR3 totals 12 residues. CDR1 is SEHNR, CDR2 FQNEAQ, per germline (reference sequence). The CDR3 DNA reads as TGTGCCAGCAGCTCTGTCGCAGATACGCAGTATTTT. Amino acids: CASSSVADTQYF.

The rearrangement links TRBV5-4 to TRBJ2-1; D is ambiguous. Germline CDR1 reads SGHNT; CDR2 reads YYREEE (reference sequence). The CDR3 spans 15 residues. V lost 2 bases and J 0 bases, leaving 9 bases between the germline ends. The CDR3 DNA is TGTGCCAGCAGCTTACGGTCGAGCTCCTACAATGAGCAGTTCTTC. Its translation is CASSLRSSSYNEQFF.

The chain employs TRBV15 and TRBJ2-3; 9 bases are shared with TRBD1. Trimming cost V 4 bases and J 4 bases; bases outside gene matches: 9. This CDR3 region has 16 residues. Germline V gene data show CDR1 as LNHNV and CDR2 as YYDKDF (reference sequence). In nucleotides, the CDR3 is TGTGCCACCAGCAAAACCGGGACAGGGACTGCAGATACGCAGTATTTT. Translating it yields CATSKTGTGTADTQYF.

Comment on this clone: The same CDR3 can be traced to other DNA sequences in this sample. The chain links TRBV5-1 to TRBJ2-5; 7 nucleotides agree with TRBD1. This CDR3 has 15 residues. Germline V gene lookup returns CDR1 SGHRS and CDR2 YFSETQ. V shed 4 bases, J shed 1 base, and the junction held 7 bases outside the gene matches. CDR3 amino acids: CASSPGDRPQETQYF. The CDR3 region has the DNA TGCGCCAGCAGCCCTGGGGACAGACCCCAAGAGACCCAGTACTTC.

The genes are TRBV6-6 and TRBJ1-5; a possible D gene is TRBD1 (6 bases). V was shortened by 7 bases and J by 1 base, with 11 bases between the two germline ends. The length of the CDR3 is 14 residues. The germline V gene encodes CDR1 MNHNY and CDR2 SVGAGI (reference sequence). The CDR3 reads CASTPGDSNQPQHF. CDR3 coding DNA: TGTGCCAGCACGCCAGGGGACAGCAATCAGCCCCAGCATTTT.

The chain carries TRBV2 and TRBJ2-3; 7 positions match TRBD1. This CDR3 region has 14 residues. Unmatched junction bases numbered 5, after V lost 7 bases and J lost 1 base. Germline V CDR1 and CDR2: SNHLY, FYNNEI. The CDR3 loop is CASTKGAGTDTQYF. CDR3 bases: TGTGCCAGCACTAAGGGGGCGGGCACAGATACGCAGTATTTT.

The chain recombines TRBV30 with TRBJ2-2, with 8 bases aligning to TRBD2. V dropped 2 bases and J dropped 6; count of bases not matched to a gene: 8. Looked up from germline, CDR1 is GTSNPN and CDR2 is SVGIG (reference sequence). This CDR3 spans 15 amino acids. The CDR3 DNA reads TGTGCCTGGAGTCGGGAGGGTGAGCTCCCCGGGGAGCTGTTTTTT. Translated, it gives CAWSREGELPGELFF.

CDR3 loop: CATRMVAGALEQFF. As DNA, the CDR3 is TGTGCCACCCGGATGGTAGCGGGAGCTCTTGAGCAGTTCTTC. V is TRBV6-5 and J is TRBJ2-1; 9 bases align to TRBD2. With 10 bases clipped from V and 9 bases from J, the junction kept 13 bases outside the gene matches. Germline V gene lookup returns CDR1 MNHEY and CDR2 SVGAGI. The CDR3 spans 14 residues.

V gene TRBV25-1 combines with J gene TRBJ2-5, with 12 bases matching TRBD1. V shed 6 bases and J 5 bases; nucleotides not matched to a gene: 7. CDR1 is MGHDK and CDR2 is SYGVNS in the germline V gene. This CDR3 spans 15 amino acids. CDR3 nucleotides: TGTGCCAGCAGGCCCCCCGGGACAGGGGGCGAGACCCAGTACTTC. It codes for CASRPPGTGGETQYF.

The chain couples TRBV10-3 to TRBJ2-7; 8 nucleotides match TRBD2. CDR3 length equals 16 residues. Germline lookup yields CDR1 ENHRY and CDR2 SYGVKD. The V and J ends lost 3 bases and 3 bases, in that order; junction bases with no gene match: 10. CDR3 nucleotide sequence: TGTGCCATCAGTGAAATCGGAGCGGGAGTGCTCTACGAGCAGTACTTC. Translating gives CAISEIGAGVLYEQYF.

The CDR3 reads CATKTRDRSSYEQYF. The CDR3 DNA reads TGTGCCACCAAGACTCGGGACAGGAGCTCCTACGAGCAGTACTTC. V and J are TRBV6-5 and TRBJ2-7, with TRBD1 identical over 8 bases. CDR1 is MNHEY and CDR2 is SVGAGI in the germline V gene. The CDR3 spans 15 residues. Unmatched junction bases numbered 11, after V lost 10 bases and J lost 0 bases.

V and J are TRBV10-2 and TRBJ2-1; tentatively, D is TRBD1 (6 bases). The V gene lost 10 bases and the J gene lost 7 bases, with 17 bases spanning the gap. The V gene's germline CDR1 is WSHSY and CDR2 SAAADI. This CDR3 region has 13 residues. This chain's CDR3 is CAMGADLGNEQFF. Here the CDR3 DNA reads TGCGCCATGGGGGCGGATCTGGGAAATGAGCAGTTCTTC.

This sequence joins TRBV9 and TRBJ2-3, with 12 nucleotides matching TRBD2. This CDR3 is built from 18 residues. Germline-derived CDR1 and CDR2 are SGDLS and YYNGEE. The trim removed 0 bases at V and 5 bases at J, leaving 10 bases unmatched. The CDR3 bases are TGTGCCAGCAGCGTAGCGGCTAGCGGGAGGGCCGGGAAAGATACGCAGTATTTT. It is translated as CASSVAASGRAGKDTQYF.

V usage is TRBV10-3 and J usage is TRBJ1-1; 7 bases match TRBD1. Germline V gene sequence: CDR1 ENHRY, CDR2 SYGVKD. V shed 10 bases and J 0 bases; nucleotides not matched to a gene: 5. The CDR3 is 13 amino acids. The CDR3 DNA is TGTGCCACCCGACAGGGAATGAACACTGAAGCTTTCTTT. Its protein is CATRQGMNTEAFF.

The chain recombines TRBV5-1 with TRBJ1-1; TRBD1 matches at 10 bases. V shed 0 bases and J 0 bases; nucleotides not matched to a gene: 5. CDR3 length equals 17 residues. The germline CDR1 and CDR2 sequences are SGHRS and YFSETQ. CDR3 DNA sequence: TGCGCCAGCAGCTTGGAGGGGACAGGGGCGATGAACACTGAAGCTTTCTTT. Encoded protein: CASSLEGTGAMNTEAFF.